A selection of T cell receptor beta chains follows, all from one sample in a study of CD8 T cells in ankylosing spondylitis. TCRdb passed the 5' RACE reads through MiXCR, listing each CDR3 protein once. This repertoire shows about 210,000 distinct CDR3 sequences, approximately 7.4% found once; its top ten account for about 14%. The sequencing input was blood, either unsorted or a sorted T cell fraction (not recorded which). The source is a male donor with ankylosing spondylitis. Both conserved end residues are part of each CDR3. The D gene is left open where the match is weak. Not all rows give a size; the values are once, few, many and, for expanded clones, a class.

d_gene	len	v_gene	j_gene	abundance	CDR3aa	CDR3nt
TRBD2	17	TRBV6-2/TRBV6-3	TRBJ2-1	many	CASASTSGRALAHEQFF	TGTGCCAGCGCTTCGACTAGCGGGAGGGCCCTCGCCCATGAGCAGTTCTTC
-	16	TRBV28	TRBJ2-1	many	CASRPRQALSYNEQFF	TGTGCCAGCAGACCTCGACAGGCCCTCTCCTACAATGAGCAGTTCTTC
TRBD2	14	TRBV7-8	TRBJ2-7	many	CASGGLAGVGEQYF	TGTGCCAGCGGGGGACTAGCGGGCGTCGGGGAGCAGTACTTC
TRBD2	17	TRBV4-3	TRBJ2-1	few	CASSPRLAGGPYNEQFF	TGCGCCAGCAGCCCGAGACTAGCGGGAGGCCCATACAATGAGCAGTTCTTC
-	14	TRBV6-1	TRBJ2-2	many	CASSERAITGELFF	TGTGCCAGCAGTGAGCGGGCGATCACCGGGGAGCTGTTTTTT
-	16	TRBV20-1	TRBJ2-7	few	CSARGKTGPPSYEQYF	TGCAGTGCTAGAGGGAAAACGGGACCCCCATCCTACGAGCAGTACTTC
-	13	TRBV10-3	TRBJ1-4	many	CAISEVSGEKLFF	TGTGCCATCAGTGAAGTAAGCGGTGAAAAACTGTTTTTT
-	17	TRBV4-3	TRBJ1-2	many	CASSQVSERGLTYGYTF	TGCGCCAGCAGCCAAGTATCTGAGAGGGGACTAACCTATGGCTACACCTTC
TRBD1	15	TRBV19	TRBJ1-2	few	CASSFGQGDNYGYTF	TGTGCCAGTAGCTTCGGACAGGGGGATAACTATGGCTACACCTTC
-	10	TRBV19	TRBJ2-5	few	CAISSETQYF	TGTGCCATCAGCTCGGAGACCCAGTACTTC
TRBD1	16	TRBV10-3	TRBJ2-3	many	CAISVGTDRTADTQYF	TGTGCCATCAGTGTTGGGACGGACAGGACGGCAGATACGCAGTATTTT
TRBD1	14	TRBV5-1	TRBJ1-4	many	CASSVDRGDEKLFF	TGCGCCAGCAGCGTGGACAGGGGGGATGAAAAACTGTTTTTT
-	13	TRBV15	TRBJ2-7	-	CATSRDRDYEQYF	TGTGCCACCAGCAGAGATCGGGATTACGAGCAGTACTTC
-	13	TRBV7-8	TRBJ1-4	many	CASSFRETEKLFF	TGTGCCAGCAGCTTCCGGGAGACTGAAAAACTGTTTTTT
-	14	TRBV9	TRBJ2-7	-	CASSFGPPANEQYF	TGTGCCAGCAGCTTCGGACCTCCCGCGAACGAGCAGTACTTC
TRBD1	14	TRBV20-1	TRBJ1-5	few	CSARGTGDPQPQHF	TGCAGTGCCCGGGGGACAGGGGACCCCCAGCCCCAGCATTTT
-	14	TRBV7-9	TRBJ2-7	-	CASSLVPRPYEQYF	TGTGCCAGCAGCTTAGTACCCAGACCCTACGAGCAGTACTTC
TRBD1	14	TRBV28	TRBJ2-3	many	CASCDYQGADTQYF	TGTGCCAGCTGTGACTACCAGGGGGCAGATACGCAGTATTTT
TRBD2	15	TRBV6-5	TRBJ2-5	many	CASSYSGGGAETQYF	TGTGCCAGCAGTTACTCCGGGGGGGGAGCAGAGACCCAGTACTTC
TRBD1	15	TRBV7-9	TRBJ2-7	few	CASSPITGVWYEQYF	TGTGCCAGCAGCCCAATTACAGGGGTTTGGTACGAGCAGTACTTC
TRBD2	17	TRBV28	TRBJ2-7	many	CASSLWLAGDPSYEQYF	TGTGCCAGCAGTTTATGGCTAGCGGGAGATCCCTCCTACGAGCAGTACTTC
-	12	TRBV5-1	TRBJ2-7	-	CASSLIGHEQYF	TGCGCCAGCAGCTTGATAGGGCACGAGCAGTACTTC
-	12	TRBV7-9	TRBJ2-5	many	CASSPVGETQYF	TGTGCCAGCAGCCCCGTCGGGGAGACCCAGTACTTC
TRBD1	13	TRBV20-1	TRBJ2-7	-	CSATGTGVYEQYF	TGCAGTGCGACCGGGACAGGGGTGTACGAGCAGTACTTC
-	13	TRBV12-3/TRBV12-4	TRBJ1-2	-	CASSLARGSGYTF	TGTGCCAGCAGTTTAGCGCGGGGAAGTGGCTACACCTTC
-	13	TRBV7-9	TRBJ2-7	many	CASSSQLAYEQYF	TGTGCCAGCAGCTCGCAACTAGCCTACGAGCAGTACTTC
TRBD2	17	TRBV5-3	TRBJ2-1	-	CARSLVGPSGSYNEQFF	TGTGCCAGAAGCTTGGTAGGACCTAGCGGCTCCTACAATGAGCAGTTCTTC
TRBD2	15	TRBV9	TRBJ2-1	few	CASALSGSLRNEQFF	TGTGCCAGCGCTCTAAGCGGGAGCCTTAGGAATGAGCAGTTCTTC
-	14	TRBV6-1	TRBJ2-2	-	CASRTDGYTGELFF	TGTGCCAGCAGAACCGACGGGTATACCGGGGAGCTGTTTTTT
-	14	TRBV4-3	TRBJ2-2	many	CASSQGTFSGELFF	TGCGCCAGCAGCCAAGGGACTTTCTCCGGGGAGCTGTTTTTT
-	15	TRBV27	TRBJ2-4	many	CASSLYRGAKNIQYF	TGTGCCAGCAGTTTATATCGGGGGGCCAAAAACATTCAGTACTTC
-	13	TRBV20-1	TRBJ2-7	many	CSARVSATYEQYF	TGCAGTGCTAGAGTATCTGCAACCTACGAGCAGTACTTC
TRBD2	15	TRBV4-3	TRBJ2-1	many	CASSQESSGYNEQFF	TGCGCCAGCAGCCAAGAGTCTAGCGGGTACAATGAGCAGTTCTTC
-	14	TRBV6-2/TRBV6-3	TRBJ2-7	many	CASSYSRNSYEQYF	TGTGCCAGCAGTTACTCTCGGAATTCCTACGAGCAGTACTTC
-	15	TRBV18	TRBJ2-1	many	CASSPREGEYNEQFF	TGTGCCAGCTCACCACGGGAAGGGGAATACAATGAGCAGTTCTTC
-	18	TRBV12-3/TRBV12-4	TRBJ1-2	few	CASTSLGGRLPLSYGYTF	TGTGCCAGCACCTCCCTGGGGGGAAGGCTCCCGCTTAGCTATGGCTACACCTTC
-	12	TRBV29-1	TRBJ2-7	many	CSATGNPYEQYF	TGCAGCGCCACAGGGAACCCCTACGAGCAGTACTTC
TRBD2	14	TRBV12-3/TRBV12-4	TRBJ2-3	many	CASRRGGRADTQYF	TGTGCCAGCAGGCGGGGGGGCAGGGCAGATACGCAGTATTTT
-	13	TRBV4-1	TRBJ2-4	many	CASSPGAGDIQYF	TGCGCCAGCAGCCCAGGGGCGGGGGACATTCAGTACTTC
TRBD1	15	TRBV7-9	TRBJ2-1	many	CASNLRDRGINEQFF	TGTGCCAGCAACCTCCGGGACAGGGGAATCAATGAGCAGTTCTTC
TRBD1	15	TRBV29-1	TRBJ1-2	-	CSAWTGQGLNYGYTF	TGCAGCGCATGGACAGGTCAGGGTCTTAACTATGGCTACACCTTC
-	15	TRBV20-1	TRBJ2-3	many	CSARRSASSTDTQYF	TGCAGTGCTAGACGATCAGCTAGCTCCACAGATACGCAGTATTTT
-	15	TRBV27	TRBJ2-5	many	CASSWFSGGQETQYF	TGTGCCAGCAGTTGGTTCTCTGGGGGCCAAGAGACCCAGTACTTC
-	16	TRBV7-8	TRBJ1-5	many	CASSHGSGVLNQPQHF	TGTGCCAGCAGCCATGGGTCAGGGGTCCTCAATCAGCCCCAGCATTTT
-	14	TRBV4-2	TRBJ2-2	few	CASSQASNTGELFF	TGTGCCAGCAGCCAAGCTTCGAACACCGGGGAGCTGTTTTTT
TRBD1	15	TRBV12-3/TRBV12-4	TRBJ2-7	many	CASSRSGGSLYEQYF	TGTGCCAGCAGTCGATCAGGGGGCTCATTATACGAGCAGTACTTC
-	15	TRBV5-5	TRBJ2-3	many	CASSPAEVPTDTQYF	TGTGCCAGCAGCCCCGCAGAGGTACCTACAGATACGCAGTATTTT